This TCR beta chain was identified during a study of human T cells and chemical hapten exposure (dated by TCRdb to about 2021). A note on the overall study: For sensitization, 2% DPC in acetone was applied to a 2 cm by 2 cm area of upper inner arm skin. The patient cohort, mostly female, included alopecia areata with under or over 50% scalp involvement, alopecia totalis and alopecia universalis. The libraries were sequenced as a pool, and the TCR yield per sample differed mostly because of small variations in library volumes within the pool. Blood was sampled from patients pre-sensitization (week 0) and at 2, 6 and about 24 weeks after DPC sensitization. In alopecia patients, the study followed how the peripheral blood TCR repertoire changed in vivo over primary and secondary sensitization to diphenylcyclopropenone (DPC), a hapten. About 30 alopecia patients provided blood for TCR sequencing at one to four time points (pre-sensitization, 2, 6 and 24 weeks). Weekly therapeutic DPC doses were additionally applied to the scalp of patients throughout the approximately 24-week study period. Patch testing was performed on the upper back with Finn chambers containing 0.01% DPC, and the patch tests were scored after 6 days according to International Contact Dermatitis Research Group standards.

This clonotype turned up a few times. The target of this receptor is not known. Per-base qualities were not stored, and no clone one base away is much larger. Receptor libraries were prepared by RACE. The run used a NextSeq 500. During library preparation, unique molecular identifiers were attached to individual cDNA molecules so that TCRs could be counted quantitatively and reproducibly. For every blood RNA sample, sequencing covered both the TCR alpha and TCR beta chains. In the source study's methods: The median number of TCRs per sample was roughly 100,000, ranging from roughly 23,224 to 700,000. The Decombinator software suite was used to annotate the V, J and CDR3 of the TCR reads. For the PS versus PT1 abundance plots, all samples were subsampled to the same number of TCRs (28,000). TCRs were defined as expanded if absent before sensitization and observed at least eight times at the 2-week time point. Starting from the raw public reads, TCRdb applied fastp trimming at Q25, assembled clones with MiXCR and retained in-frame beta chains. Here each entry gathers all rows of one CDR3 protein and keeps the most common genes and DNA. The V and J calls, along with clone size, are taken from TCRdb and not from the paper's own processing. The sample profile shows roughly 110,000 distinct CDR3 sequences; 12% of them were found once. Of the sample, about 1.6% is held by the ten largest clones.

The time point label for this specimen denotes: pre-sensitization, week 0. This specimen's treatment or condition label, interpreted: therapeutic diphenylcyclopropenone sensitization with weekly scalp DPC. Blood at each patch-test visit was drawn before the patch test was applied. To be eligible, patients had to be aged 18 to 70, diagnosed with alopecia and judged suitable for DPC therapy, while pregnant patients were excluded. Unfractionated whole blood was collected in Tempus Blood RNA tubes, and total RNA was extracted from that blood. General conclusions and limits of the study: Compared with pre-sensitization or healthy control sets, expanded TCRs formed significantly more large CDR3 similarity clusters, which is consistent with antigen-driven responses. The number of TCRs above 1 in 1000 frequency did not change with DPC sensitization; there was no evidence of global repertoire structure alterations. Alopecia, a presumed autoimmune disease, was present in all patients, so the immune response of the patients might differ from that of healthy individuals. The number of PT1 expanded TCRs positively correlated with patch test score, significant at thresholds 8, 16 and 32 but not 4. After repeated subsampling, the strength of the expansion versus patch-test correlation and the threshold at which it became significant changed.

The sequenced sample was whole blood, obtained in connection with sensitization to the hapten diphenylcyclopropenone (DPC). The sequence was obtained from a woman aged 45-59 years with alopecia areata. Some clones in this sample may be carry-over from other donors' samples.

The nucleotides are TGTGCCAGCAGTTCCACCGTCGCCACGCAGTATTTT. Translation gives CASSSTVATQYF. The chain was built from TRBV25-1 and TRBJ2-3, with an unclear D gene assignment. The V and J ends are trimmed by 5 bases and 9 bases, leaving 12 bases between them. The germline V gene supplies CDR1 MGHDK and CDR2 SYGVNS. The CDR3 measures 12 amino acids from cysteine to phenylalanine. Kept here is only the CDR3 DNA, which spans 36 bases and is read in frame from base 1.